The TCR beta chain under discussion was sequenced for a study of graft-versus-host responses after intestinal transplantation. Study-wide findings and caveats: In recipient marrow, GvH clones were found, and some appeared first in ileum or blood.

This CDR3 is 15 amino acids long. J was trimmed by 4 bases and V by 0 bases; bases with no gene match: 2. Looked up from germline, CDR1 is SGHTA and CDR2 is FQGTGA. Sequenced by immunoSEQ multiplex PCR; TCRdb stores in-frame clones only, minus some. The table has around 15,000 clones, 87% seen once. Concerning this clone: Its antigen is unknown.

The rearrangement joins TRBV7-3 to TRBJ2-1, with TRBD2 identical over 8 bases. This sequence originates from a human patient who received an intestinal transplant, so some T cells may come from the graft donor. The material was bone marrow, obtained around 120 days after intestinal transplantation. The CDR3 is CASSLTSSGYNEQFF. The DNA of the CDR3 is TGTGCCAGCAGCTTAACTTCTAGCGGGTACAATGAGCAGTTCTTC.